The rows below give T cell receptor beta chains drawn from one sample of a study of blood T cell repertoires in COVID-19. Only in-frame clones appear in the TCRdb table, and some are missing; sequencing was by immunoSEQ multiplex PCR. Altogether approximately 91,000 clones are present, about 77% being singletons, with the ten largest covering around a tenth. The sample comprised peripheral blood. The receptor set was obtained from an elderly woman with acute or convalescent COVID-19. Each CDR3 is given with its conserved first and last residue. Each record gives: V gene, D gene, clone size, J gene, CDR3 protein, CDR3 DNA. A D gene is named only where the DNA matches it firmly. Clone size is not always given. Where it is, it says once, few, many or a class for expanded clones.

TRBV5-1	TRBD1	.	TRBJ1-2	CASGQVAGNYGYTF	TGCGCCAGCGGACAGGTGGCAGGGAACTATGGCTACACCTTC
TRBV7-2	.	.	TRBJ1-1	CASSSYRHSEAFF	TGTGCCAGCAGCTCCTACCGACATTCTGAAGCTTTCTTT
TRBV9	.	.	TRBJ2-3	CASSPIYTDTQYF	TGTGCCAGCAGCCCTATCTACACAGATACGCAGTATTTT
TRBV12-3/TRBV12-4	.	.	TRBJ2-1	CASSSTGSLEQFF	TGTGCCAGCAGTTCTACAGGTAGCCTTGAGCAGTTCTTC
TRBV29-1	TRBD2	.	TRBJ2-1	CSAVGGGENNEQFF	TGCAGCGCGGTCGGGGGAGGGGAGAACAATGAGCAGTTCTTC
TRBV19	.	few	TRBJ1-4	CASSIRASTNEKLFF	TGTGCCAGTAGTATACGAGCCTCAACTAATGAAAAACTGTTTTTT
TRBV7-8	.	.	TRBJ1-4	CASSLDLVGPTTNEKLFF	TGTGCCAGCAGCTTAGATTTGGTGGGGCCAACAACTAATGAAAAACTGTTTTTT
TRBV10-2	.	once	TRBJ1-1	CASSEQGNTEAFF	TGCGCCAGCAGTGAACAGGGGAACACTGAAGCTTTCTTT
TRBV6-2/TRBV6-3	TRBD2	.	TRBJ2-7	CASSSQGGVGEQYF	TGTGCCAGCAGTTCTCAGGGAGGGGTTGGCGAGCAGTACTTC
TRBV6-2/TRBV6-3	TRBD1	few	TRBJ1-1	CASSPDRGEAFF	TGTGCCAGCAGCCCAGACAGGGGTGAAGCTTTCTTT
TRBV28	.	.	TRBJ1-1	CASSLWSDEAFF	TGTGCCAGCAGTTTATGGTCAGATGAAGCTTTCTTT
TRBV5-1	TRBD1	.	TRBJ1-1	CASSGQVNTEAFF	TGCGCCAGCAGCGGACAGGTCAACACTGAAGCTTTCTTT
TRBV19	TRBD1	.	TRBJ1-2	CASTITSQGVYGYTF	TGTGCCAGTACAATTACATCACAGGGGGTCTATGGCTACACCTTC
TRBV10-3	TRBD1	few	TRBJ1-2	CAISEGDRGYGYTF	TGTGCCATCAGTGAAGGGGACAGGGGTTATGGCTACACCTTC
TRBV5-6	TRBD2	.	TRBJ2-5	CASSRTSGSGKTQYF	TGTGCCAGCAGTCGGACTAGCGGGAGCGGAAAGACCCAGTACTTC
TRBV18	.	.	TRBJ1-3	CASSPDTSGNTIYF	TGTGCCAGCTCACCGGACACTTCTGGAAACACCATATATTTT
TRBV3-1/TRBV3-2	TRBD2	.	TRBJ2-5	CASSRDGGSEETQYF	TGTGCCAGCAGCCGTGACGGGGGGTCGGAAGAGACCCAGTACTTC
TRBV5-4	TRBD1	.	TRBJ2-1	CASSFRQGALSEQFF	TGTGCCAGCAGCTTTAGACAGGGGGCGCTGAGTGAGCAGTTCTTC
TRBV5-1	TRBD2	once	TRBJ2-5	CASSLKRGRQETQYF	TGCGCCAGCAGCTTGAAGCGGGGGAGGCAAGAGACCCAGTACTTC
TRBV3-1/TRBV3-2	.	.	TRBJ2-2	CASSQGAVNTGELFF	TGTGCCAGCAGCCAAGGGGCAGTTAACACCGGGGAGCTGTTTTTT
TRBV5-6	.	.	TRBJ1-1	CASSLYQGFEAFF	TGTGCCAGCAGCTTGTACCAGGGTTTTGAAGCTTTCTTT
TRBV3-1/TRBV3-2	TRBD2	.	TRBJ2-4	CASSLRGGGSQNIQYF	TGTGCCAGCAGCCTCCGAGGCGGCGGGAGTCAAAACATTCAGTACTTC
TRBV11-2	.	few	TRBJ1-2	CASSSHSVDYGYTF	TGTGCCAGCAGCTCCCACAGTGTGGACTATGGCTACACCTTC
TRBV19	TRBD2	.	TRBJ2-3	CASSTRPYKRGGTDTQYF	TGTGCCAGTAGTACCCGTCCGTATAAGCGGGGCGGCACAGATACGCAGTATTTT
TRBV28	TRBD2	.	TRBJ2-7	CATYSGSSGAYEQYF	TGTGCCACGTATAGCGGGAGTAGTGGCGCCTACGAGCAGTACTTC
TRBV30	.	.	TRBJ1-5	CAWSVLGVRPQHF	TGTGCCTGGAGTGTACTGGGAGTTAGGCCCCAGCATTTT
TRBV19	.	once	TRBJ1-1	CASSIDLGGGRKAFF	TGTGCCAGTAGTATAGATTTAGGAGGAGGAAGAAAAGCTTTCTTT
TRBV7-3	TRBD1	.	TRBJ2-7	CASSSSGQGAYEQYF	TGTGCCAGCAGCTCGTCGGGACAGGGGGCCTACGAGCAGTACTTC
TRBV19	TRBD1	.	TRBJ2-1	CASSTRQGRFNEQFF	TGTGCCAGTAGTACTAGACAGGGGAGATTCAATGAGCAGTTCTTC
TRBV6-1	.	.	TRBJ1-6	CASSERDMNSPLHF	TGTGCCAGCAGTGAAAGGGACATGAATTCACCCCTCCACTTT
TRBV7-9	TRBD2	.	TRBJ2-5	CASSLEGSGPKVQETQYF	TGTGCCAGCAGCTTAGAAGGTAGCGGGCCTAAGGTCCAAGAGACCCAGTACTTC
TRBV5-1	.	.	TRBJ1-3	CASSRDINGNTIYF	TGCGCCAGCAGTCGGGACATTAATGGAAACACCATATATTTT
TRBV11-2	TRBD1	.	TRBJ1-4	CASSPDRGEKLFF	TGTGCCAGCAGCCCAGACAGGGGGGAAAAACTGTTTTTT
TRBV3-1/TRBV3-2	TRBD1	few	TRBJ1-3	CASSQQTGTGNTIYF	TGTGCCAGCAGCCAACAGACAGGGACTGGAAACACCATATATTTT
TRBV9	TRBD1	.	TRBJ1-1	CASSPRQGANTEAFF	TGTGCCAGCAGCCCCCGACAGGGGGCCAACACTGAAGCTTTCTTT
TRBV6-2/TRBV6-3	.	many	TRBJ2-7	CASSYRGDRSWREQYF	TGTGCCAGCAGTTACCGGGGGGACAGGTCCTGGCGCGAGCAGTACTTC
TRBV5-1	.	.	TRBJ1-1	CASSLQNMNTEAFF	TGCGCCAGCAGCCTCCAGAATATGAACACTGAAGCTTTCTTT
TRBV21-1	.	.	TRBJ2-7	CASAPGGPHEQYF	TGTGCCAGCGCTCCCGGGGGGCCCCACGAGCAGTACTTC
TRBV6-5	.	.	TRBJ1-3	CASSYSQGISGNTIYF	TGTGCCAGCAGTTACTCGCAGGGGATCTCTGGAAACACCATATATTTT
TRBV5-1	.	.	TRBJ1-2	CASSLEDSAYGYTF	TGCGCCAGCAGCTTGGAGGACAGTGCCTATGGCTACACCTTC
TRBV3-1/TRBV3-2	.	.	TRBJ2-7	CASSQEGVYEQYF	TGTGCCAGCAGCCAAGAAGGGGTATACGAGCAGTACTTC
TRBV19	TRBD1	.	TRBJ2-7	CASSRQGSGRTSHEQYF	TGTGCCAGTAGTCGACAGGGATCCGGACGTACATCCCACGAGCAGTACTTC
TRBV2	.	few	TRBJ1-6	CASREKRYYNSPLHF	TGTGCCAGCAGGGAGAAGCGCTATTATAATTCACCCCTCCACTTT
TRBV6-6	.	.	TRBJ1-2	CASSHPDSDGYTF	TGTGCCAGCAGTCACCCTGACAGCGATGGCTACACCTTC
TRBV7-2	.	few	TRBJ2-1	CASSLALGLTNNEQFF	TGTGCCAGCAGCTTAGCTTTAGGACTTACTAACAATGAGCAGTTCTTC
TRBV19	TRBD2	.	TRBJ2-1	CASSPHSGLSSYNEQFF	TGTGCCAGTAGTCCTCATAGCGGGCTCAGCTCCTACAATGAGCAGTTCTTC
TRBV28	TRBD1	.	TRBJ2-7	CASSVPGQGKVQYF	TGTGCCAGCAGTGTTCCGGGACAGGGTAAAGTGCAGTACTTC
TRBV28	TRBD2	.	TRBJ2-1	CASSLTGTIGGGEQFF	TGTGCCAGCAGCCTAACCGGGACTATCGGTGGGGGTGAGCAGTTCTTC
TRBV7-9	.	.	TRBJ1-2	CASSFTQGIGYTF	TGTGCCAGCAGCTTTACACAGGGAATAGGCTACACCTTC
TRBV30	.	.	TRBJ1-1	CAWSGDTWGSAFF	TGTGCCTGGAGCGGGGACACTTGGGGGTCAGCTTTCTTT
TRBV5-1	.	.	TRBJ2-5	CASSVTGIRETQYF	TGCGCCAGCAGCGTCACAGGAATACGGGAGACCCAGTACTTC
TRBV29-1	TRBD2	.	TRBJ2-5	CSASGTSGQETQYF	TGCAGCGCTTCCGGGACTAGCGGCCAAGAGACCCAGTACTTC
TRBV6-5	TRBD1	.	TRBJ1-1	CASSRTGVNTEAFF	TGTGCCAGCAGCCGGACAGGGGTTAACACTGAAGCTTTCTTT
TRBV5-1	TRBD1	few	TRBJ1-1	CASSFLQGMNTEAFF	TGCGCCAGCAGCTTCCTACAGGGGATGAACACTGAAGCTTTCTTT